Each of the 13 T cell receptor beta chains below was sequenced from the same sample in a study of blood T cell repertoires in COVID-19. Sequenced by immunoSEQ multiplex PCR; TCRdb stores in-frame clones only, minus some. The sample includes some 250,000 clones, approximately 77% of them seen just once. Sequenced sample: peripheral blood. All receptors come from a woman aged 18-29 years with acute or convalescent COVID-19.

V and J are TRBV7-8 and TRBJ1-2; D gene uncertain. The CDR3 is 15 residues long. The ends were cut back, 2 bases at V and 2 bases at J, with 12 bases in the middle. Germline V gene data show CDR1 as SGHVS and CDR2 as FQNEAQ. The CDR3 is CASSLYSAANYGYTF. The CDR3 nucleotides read TGTGCCAGCAGCTTATATAGCGCAGCCAACTATGGCTACACCTTC.

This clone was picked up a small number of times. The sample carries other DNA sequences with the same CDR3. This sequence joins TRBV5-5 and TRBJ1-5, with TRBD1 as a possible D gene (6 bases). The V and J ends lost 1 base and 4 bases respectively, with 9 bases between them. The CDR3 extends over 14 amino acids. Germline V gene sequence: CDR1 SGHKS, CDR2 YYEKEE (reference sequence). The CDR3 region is CASSLSGANQPQHF. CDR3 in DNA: TGTGCCAGCAGCTTGTCAGGGGCAAATCAGCCCCAGCATTTT.

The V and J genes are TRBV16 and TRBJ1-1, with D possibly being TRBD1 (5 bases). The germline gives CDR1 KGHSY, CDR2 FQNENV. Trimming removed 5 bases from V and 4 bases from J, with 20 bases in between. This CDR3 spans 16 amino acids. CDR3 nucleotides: TGTGCCAGCAGCTCGTCTGGGGGGGGTACGGGCACTGAAGCTTTCTTT. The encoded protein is CASSSSGGGTGTEAFF.

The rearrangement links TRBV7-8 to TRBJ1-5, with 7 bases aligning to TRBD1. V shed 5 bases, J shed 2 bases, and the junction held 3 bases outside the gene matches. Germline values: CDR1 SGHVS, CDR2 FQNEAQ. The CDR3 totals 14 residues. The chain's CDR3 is CASSHGQGNQPQHF. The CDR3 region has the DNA TGTGCCAGCAGCCACGGACAGGGCAATCAGCCCCAGCATTTT.

The chain's CDR3 is CASSSRRPGQGGEQYF. The CDR3 DNA sequence: TGTGCCAGCAGCTCAAGAAGGCCGGGACAGGGAGGCGAGCAGTACTTC. This chain connects TRBV7-2 to TRBJ2-7; TRBD1 matches 9 bases. The CDR3 runs 16 residues. Germline CDR1 SGHTA, CDR2 FQGNSA. J lost 6 bases, V lost 4 bases, and 13 bases had no gene match.

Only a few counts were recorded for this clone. DNA of the CDR3: TGTGCCAGCAGCATCAGACAGGGGGCCCCCCGGTCACCCCTCCACTTT. This gives the protein CASSIRQGAPRSPLHF. The gene calls are TRBV5-8 and TRBJ1-6, with 10 bases matching TRBD1. CDR1 is SGHTS and CDR2 is YDEGEE in the germline V gene. J lost 10 bases, V lost 4 bases, and 11 bases had no gene match. CDR3 length equals 16 residues.

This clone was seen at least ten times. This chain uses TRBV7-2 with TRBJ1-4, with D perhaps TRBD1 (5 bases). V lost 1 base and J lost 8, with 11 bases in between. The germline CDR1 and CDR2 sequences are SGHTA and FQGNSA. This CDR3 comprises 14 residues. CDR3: CASSLVGGTEKLFF. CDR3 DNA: TGTGCCAGCAGCTTAGTCGGGGGTACGGAAAAACTGTTTTTT.

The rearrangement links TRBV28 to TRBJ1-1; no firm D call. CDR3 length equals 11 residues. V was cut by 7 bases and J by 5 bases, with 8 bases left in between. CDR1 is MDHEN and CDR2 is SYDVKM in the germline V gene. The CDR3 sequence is CASTLTTEAFF. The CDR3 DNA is TGTGCCAGCACCCTGACAACTGAAGCTTTCTTT. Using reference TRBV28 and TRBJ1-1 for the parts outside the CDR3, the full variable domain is DVKVTQSSRYLVKRTGEKVFLECVQDMDHENMFWYRQDPGLGLRLIYFSYDVKMKEKGDIPEGYSVSREKKERFSLILESASTNQTSMYLCASTLTTEAFFGQGTRLTVV.

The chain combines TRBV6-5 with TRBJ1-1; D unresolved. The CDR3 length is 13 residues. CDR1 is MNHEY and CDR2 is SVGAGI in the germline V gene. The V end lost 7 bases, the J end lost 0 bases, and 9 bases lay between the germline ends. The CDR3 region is CASKPLMNTEAFF. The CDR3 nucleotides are TGTGCCAGCAAGCCGCTCATGAACACTGAAGCTTTCTTT.

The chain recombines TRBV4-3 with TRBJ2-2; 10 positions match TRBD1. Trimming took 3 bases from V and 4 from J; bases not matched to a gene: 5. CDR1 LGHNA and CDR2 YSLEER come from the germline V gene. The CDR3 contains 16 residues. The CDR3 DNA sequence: TGCGCCAGCAGCCACGGAAGGACAGGGGGCACCGGGGAGCTGTTTTTT. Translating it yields CASSHGRTGGTGELFF.

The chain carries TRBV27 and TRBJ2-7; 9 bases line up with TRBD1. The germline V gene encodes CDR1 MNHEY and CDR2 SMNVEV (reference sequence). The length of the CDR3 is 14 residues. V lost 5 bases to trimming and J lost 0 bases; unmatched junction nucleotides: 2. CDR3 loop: CASSDRGYSYEQYF. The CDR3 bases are TGTGCCAGCAGTGACAGGGGGTACTCCTACGAGCAGTACTTC.

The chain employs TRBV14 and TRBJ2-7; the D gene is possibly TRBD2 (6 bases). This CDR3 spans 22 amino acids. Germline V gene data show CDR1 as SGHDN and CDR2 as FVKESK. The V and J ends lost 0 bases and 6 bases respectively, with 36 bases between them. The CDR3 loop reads CASSQDRPPGGEHQPRRSEQYF. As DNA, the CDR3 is TGTGCCAGCAGCCAAGATCGGCCACCGGGCGGGGAACACCAACCGAGGAGGTCCGAGCAGTACTTC.

The CDR3 nucleotides read TGCGCCAGCAGCGCATACAGGGGTGGCGATGGCTACACCTTC. Protein product: CASSAYRGGDGYTF. This chain uses TRBV4-3 with TRBJ1-2, with 7 bases identical to TRBD1. CDR3 size: 14 residues. Germline CDR1 LGHNA, CDR2 YSLEER. The ends lost 5 bases at V and 6 bases at J; junction bases unmatched: 9.